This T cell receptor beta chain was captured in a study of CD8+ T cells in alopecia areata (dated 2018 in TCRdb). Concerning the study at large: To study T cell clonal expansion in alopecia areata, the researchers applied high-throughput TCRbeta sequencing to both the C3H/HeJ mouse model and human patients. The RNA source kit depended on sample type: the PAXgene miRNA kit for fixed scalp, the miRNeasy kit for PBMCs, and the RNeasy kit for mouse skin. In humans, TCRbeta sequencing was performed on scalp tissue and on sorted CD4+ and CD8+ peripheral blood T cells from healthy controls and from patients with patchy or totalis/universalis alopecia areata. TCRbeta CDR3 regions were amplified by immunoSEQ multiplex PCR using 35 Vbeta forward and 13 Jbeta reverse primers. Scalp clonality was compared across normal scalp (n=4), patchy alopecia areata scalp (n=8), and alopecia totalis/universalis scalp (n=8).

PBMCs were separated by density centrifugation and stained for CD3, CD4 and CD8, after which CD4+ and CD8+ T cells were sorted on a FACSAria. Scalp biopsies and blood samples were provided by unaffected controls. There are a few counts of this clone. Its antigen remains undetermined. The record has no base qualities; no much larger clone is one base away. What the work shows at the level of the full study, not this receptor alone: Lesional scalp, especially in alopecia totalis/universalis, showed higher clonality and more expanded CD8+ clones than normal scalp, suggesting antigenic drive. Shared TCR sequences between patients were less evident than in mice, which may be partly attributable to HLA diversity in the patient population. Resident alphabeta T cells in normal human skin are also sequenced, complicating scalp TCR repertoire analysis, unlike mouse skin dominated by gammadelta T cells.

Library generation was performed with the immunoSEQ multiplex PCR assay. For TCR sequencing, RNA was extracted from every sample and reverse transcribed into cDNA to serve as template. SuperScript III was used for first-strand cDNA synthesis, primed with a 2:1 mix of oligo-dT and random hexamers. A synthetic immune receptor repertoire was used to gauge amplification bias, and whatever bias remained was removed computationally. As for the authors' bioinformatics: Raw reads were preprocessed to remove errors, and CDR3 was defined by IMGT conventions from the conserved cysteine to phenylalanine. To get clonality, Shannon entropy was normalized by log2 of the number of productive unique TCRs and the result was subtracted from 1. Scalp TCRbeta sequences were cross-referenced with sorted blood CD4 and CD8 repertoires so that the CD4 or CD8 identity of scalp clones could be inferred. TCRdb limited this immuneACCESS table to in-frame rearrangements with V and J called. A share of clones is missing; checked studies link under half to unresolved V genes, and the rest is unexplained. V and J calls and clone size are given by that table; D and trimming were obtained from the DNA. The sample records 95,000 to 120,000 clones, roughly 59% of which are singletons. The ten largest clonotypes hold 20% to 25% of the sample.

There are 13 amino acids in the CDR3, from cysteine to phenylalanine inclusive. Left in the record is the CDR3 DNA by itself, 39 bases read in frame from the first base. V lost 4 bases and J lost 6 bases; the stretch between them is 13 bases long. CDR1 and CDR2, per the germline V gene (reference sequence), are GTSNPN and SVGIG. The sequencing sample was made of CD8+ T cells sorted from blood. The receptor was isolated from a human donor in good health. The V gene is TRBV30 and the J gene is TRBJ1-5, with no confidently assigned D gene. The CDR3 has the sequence CAWTEGSGQPQHF. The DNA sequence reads TGTGCCTGGACCGAGGGATCGGGTCAGCCCCAGCATTTT.